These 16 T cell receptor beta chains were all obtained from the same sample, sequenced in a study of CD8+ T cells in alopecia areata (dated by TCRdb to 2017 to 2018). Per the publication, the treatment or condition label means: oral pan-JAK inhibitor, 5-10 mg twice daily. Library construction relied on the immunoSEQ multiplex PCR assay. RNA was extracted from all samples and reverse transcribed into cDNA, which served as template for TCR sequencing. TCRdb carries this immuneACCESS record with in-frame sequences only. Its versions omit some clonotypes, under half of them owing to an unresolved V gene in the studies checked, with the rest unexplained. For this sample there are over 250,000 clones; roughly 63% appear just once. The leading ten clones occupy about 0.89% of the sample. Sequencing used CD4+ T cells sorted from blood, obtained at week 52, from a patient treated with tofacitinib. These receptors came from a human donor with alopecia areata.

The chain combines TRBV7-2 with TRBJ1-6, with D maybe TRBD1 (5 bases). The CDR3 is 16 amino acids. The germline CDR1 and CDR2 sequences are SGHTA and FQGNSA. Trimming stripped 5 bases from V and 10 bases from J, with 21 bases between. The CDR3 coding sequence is TGTGCCAGCAGCCCCAGAGTACGGGGCCAATACTCACCCCTCCACTTT. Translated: CASSPRVRGQYSPLHF.

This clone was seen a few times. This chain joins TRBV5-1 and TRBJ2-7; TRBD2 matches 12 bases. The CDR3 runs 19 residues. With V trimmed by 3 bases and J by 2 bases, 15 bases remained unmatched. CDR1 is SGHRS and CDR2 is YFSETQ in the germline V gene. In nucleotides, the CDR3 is TGCGCCAGCAGCTATGGACTAGCGGGATTAACCATCACTCCCTACGAGCAGTACTTC. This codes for CASSYGLAGLTITPYEQYF.

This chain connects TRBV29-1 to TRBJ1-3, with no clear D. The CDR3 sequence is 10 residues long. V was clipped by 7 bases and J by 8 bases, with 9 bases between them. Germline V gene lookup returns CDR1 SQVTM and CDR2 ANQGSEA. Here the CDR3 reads CSASGDTIYF. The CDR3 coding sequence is TGCAGCGCCTCTGGTGACACCATATATTTT.

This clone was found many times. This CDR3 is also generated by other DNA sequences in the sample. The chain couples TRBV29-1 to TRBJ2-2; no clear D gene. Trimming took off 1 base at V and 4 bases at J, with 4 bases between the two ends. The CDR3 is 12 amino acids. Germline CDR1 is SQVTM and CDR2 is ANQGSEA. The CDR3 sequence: CSVEGPTGELFF. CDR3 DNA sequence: TGCAGCGTTGAAGGACCCACCGGGGAGCTGTTTTTT.

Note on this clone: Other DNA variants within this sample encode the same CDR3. The chain's CDR3 is CSVEGAGYTF. In DNA form, the CDR3 reads TGCAGCGTTGAAGGCGCTGGCTACACCTTC. The chain uses TRBV29-1 and TRBJ1-2, with D unclear. CDR3 length equals 10 residues. CDR1 and CDR2 from the germline V gene are SQVTM and ANQGSEA. Trimming removed 1 base from V and 7 bases from J, with 4 bases in between.

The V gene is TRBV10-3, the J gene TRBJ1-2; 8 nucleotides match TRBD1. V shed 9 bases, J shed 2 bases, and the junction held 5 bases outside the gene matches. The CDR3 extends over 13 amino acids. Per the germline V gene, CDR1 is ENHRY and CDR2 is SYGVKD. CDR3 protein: CAIGTGSNYGYTF. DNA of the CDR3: TGTGCCATTGGGACAGGTTCCAACTATGGCTACACCTTC.

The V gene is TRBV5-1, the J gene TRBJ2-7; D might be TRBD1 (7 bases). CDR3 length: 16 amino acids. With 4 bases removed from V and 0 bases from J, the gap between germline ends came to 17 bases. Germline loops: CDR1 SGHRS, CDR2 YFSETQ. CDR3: CASSRTGGHSSYEQYF. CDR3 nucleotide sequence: TGCGCCAGCAGCCGGACAGGAGGGCACAGCTCCTACGAGCAGTACTTC.

The CDR3 DNA follows: TGCGCCAGCAGTGCTAGCGAAGAGACCCAGTACTTC. It codes for CASSASEETQYF. This chain joins TRBV10-2 and TRBJ2-5, with a possible D match to TRBD2 (6 bases). V shed 4 bases and J shed 3 bases, with 6 bases lying between them. The CDR3 covers 12 residues. Germline CDR1 WSHSY, CDR2 SAAADI.

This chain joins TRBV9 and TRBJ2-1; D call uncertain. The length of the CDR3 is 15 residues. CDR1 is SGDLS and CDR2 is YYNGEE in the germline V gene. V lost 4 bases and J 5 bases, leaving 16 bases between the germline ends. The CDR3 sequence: CASSPRETENNEQFF. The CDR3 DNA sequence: TGTGCCAGCAGCCCGCGAGAGACGGAGAACAATGAGCAGTTCTTC.

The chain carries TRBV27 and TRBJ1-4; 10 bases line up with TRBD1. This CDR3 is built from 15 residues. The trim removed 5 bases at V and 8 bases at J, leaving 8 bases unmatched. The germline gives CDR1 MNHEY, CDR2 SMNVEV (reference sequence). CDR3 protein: CASSPRQGAREKLFF. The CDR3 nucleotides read TGTGCCAGCAGTCCCCGACAGGGGGCGAGGGAAAAACTGTTTTTT.

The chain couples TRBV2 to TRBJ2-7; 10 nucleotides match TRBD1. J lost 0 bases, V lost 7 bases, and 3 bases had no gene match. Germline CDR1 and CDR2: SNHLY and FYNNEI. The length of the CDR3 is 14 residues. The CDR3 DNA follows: TGTGCCAGCACTTGGGACAGGGGCTCCTACGAGCAGTACTTC. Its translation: CASTWDRGSYEQYF.

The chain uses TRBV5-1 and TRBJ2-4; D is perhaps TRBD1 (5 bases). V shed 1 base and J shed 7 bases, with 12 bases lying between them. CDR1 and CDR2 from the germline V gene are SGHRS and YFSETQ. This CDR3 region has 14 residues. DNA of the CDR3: TGCGCCAGCAGCTTGAGTACAGGAGTGAACATTCAGTACTTC. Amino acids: CASSLSTGVNIQYF. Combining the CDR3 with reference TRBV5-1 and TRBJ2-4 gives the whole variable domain KAGVTQTPRYLIKTRGQQVTLSCSPISGHRSVSWYQQTPGQGLQFLFEYFSETQRNKGNFPGRFSGRQFSNSRSEMNVSTLELGDSALYLCASSLSTGVNIQYFGAGTRLSVL.

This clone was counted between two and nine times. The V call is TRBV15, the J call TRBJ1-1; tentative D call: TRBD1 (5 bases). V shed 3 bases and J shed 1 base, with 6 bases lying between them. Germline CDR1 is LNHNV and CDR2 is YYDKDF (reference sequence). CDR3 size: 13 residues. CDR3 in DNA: TGTGCCACCAGCAGTGGGGGGAACACTGAAGCTTTCTTT. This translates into CATSSGGNTEAFF.

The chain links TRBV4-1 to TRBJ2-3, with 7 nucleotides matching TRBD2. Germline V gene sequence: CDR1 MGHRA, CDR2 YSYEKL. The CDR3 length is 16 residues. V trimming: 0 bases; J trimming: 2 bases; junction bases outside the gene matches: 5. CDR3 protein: CASSQDQGLDTDTQYF. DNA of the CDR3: TGCGCCAGCAGCCAAGATCAAGGACTAGACACAGATACGCAGTATTTT.

The CDR3 bases are TGTGCCATCAGTGATGGTAGCGCAACCTACGAGCAGTACTTC. This encodes CAISDGSATYEQYF. The V and J genes are TRBV10-3 and TRBJ2-7; TRBD2 might be the D (5 bases). Trimming shortened V by 3 bases and J by 2 bases, and 11 bases separated the two germline ends. The CDR3 runs 14 residues. Germline assignment: CDR1 ENHRY and CDR2 SYGVKD.

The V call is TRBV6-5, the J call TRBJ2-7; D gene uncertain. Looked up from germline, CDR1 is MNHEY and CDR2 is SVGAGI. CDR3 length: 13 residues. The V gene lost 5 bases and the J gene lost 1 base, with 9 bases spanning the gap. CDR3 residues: CASSPQVSYEQYF. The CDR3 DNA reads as TGTGCCAGCAGTCCCCAGGTGTCCTACGAGCAGTACTTC.